This TCR beta chain is from a study of cytomegalovirus exposure and HLA in healthy donors. This clone was picked up a small number of times. Its specificity is not known. 60 Vbeta and 13 Jbeta primers were used in PCR. Sequencing was performed with immunoSEQ multiplex PCR; in TCRdb, only in-frame clones are kept and a portion is missing. The repertoire holds around 180,000 clones, with roughly 84% as singletons. General study findings and limits: TCR beta V- and J-gene trimming was later associated with a missense DCLRE1C variant. TCR beta sequences reportedly predicted most subjects' HLA-A and HLA-B alleles accurately.

Trimming removed 5 bases from V and 13 bases from J, with 23 bases in between. The CDR3 extends over 15 amino acids. Germline V gene data show CDR1 as MDHEN and CDR2 as SYDVKM. The source material was PBMCs. The source of this sequence is a boy aged 5-17 years in good health and CMV-seronegative. J is TRBJ1-4 and V is TRBV28, with D hard to call. CDR3 loop: CASSPAEGPASGLFF. CDR3 coding DNA: TGTGCCAGCAGTCCCGCAGAGGGCCCAGCTAGTGGACTGTTTTTT.